This T cell receptor (beta chain) emerged from a study of cytomegalovirus exposure and HLA in healthy donors. Overall study results and limits: It was taken for granted in presence/absence analyses that sequencing depth across donors was roughly uniform. Later analysis suggested links between common viral pathogens and several top significant clusters.

Concerning this clone itself: Its antigen is as yet unknown.

The CDR3 is 14 amino acids. V gave up 3 bases and J gave up 8 bases; unmatched junction bases: 7. Germline lookup yields CDR1 MNHEY and CDR2 SMNVEV (reference sequence). PCR was performed using 60 Vbeta and 13 Jbeta primers. Sequenced by immunoSEQ multiplex PCR; TCRdb stores in-frame clones only, minus some. Found here are 75,000 to 90,000 clones, around three fifths of them singletons; the top ten hold roughly 15%. This receptor was obtained from a middle-aged woman in good health and CMV-seropositive. The V and J genes are TRBV27 and TRBJ2-1; 7 bases line up with TRBD1. Sequencing used PBMCs. CDR3 protein: CASSLGTGAHEQFF. In nucleotides, the CDR3 is TGTGCCAGCAGTTTGGGAACAGGGGCCCATGAGCAGTTCTTC.